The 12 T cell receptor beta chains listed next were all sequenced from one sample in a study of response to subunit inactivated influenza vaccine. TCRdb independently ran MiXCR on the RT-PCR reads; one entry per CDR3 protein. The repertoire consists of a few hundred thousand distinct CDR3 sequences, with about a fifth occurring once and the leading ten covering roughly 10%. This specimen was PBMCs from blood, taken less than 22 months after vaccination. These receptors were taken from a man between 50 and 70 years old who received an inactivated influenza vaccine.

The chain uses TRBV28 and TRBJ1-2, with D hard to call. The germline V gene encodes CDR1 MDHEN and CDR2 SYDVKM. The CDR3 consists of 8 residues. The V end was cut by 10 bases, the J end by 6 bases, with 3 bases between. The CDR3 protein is CANDGYTF. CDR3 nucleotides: TGTGCCAACGATGGCTACACCTTC.

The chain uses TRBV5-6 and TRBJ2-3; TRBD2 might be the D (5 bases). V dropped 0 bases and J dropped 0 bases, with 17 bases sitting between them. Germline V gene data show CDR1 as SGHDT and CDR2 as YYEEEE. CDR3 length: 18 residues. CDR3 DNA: TGTGCCAGCAGCTTGGGTACCCCGCTTCAGCGGAGCACAGATACGCAGTATTTT. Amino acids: CASSLGTPLQRSTDTQYF. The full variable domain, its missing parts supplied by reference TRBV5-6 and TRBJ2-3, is DAGVTQSPTHLIKTRGQQVTLRCSPKSGHDTVSWYQQALGQGPQFIFQYYEEEERQRGNFPDRFSGHQFPNYSSELNVNALLLGDSALYLCASSLGTPLQRSTDTQYFGPGTRLTVL.

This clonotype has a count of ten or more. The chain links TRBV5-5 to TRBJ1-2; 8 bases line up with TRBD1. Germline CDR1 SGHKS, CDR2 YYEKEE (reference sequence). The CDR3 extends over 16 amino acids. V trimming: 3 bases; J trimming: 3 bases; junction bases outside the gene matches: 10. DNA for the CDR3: TGTGCCAGCAGCTCGCACGGACAGGGAGGTGACTATGGCTACACCTTC. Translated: CASSSHGQGGDYGYTF.

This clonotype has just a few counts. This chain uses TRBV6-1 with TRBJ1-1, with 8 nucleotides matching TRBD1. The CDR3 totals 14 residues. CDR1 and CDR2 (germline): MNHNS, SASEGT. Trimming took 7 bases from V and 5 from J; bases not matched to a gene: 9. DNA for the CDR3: TGTGCCAGCACTAAGACAGGGGTGGGTACTGAAGCTTTCTTT. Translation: CASTKTGVGTEAFF.

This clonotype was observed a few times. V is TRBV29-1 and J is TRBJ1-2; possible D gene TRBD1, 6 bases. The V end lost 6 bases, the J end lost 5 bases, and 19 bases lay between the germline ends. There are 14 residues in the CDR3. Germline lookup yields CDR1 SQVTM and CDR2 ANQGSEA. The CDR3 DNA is TGCAGCGTGGCAACAGGGCGGGGGGGTTATGGCTACACCTTC. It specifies CSVATGRGGYGYTF.

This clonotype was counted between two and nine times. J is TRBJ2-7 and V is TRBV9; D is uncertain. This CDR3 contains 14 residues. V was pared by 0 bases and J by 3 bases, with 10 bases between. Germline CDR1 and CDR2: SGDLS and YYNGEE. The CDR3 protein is CASSVGVTNYEQYF. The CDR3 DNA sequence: TGTGCCAGCAGCGTAGGAGTGACAAACTACGAGCAGTACTTC.

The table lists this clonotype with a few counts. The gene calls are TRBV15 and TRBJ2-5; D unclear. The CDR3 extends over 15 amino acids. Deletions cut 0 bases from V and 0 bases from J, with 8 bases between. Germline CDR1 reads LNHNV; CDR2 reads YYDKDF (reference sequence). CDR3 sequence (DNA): TGTGCCACCAGCAGAGATTGGACGGACCAAGAGACCCAGTACTTC. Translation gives CATSRDWTDQETQYF.

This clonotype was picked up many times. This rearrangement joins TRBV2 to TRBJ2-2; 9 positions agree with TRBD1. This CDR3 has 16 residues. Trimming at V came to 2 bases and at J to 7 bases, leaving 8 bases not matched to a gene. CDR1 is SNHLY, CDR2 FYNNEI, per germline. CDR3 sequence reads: CASSESPGQGIGELFF. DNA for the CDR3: TGTGCCAGCAGTGAATCTCCGGGACAGGGTATCGGGGAGCTGTTTTTT.

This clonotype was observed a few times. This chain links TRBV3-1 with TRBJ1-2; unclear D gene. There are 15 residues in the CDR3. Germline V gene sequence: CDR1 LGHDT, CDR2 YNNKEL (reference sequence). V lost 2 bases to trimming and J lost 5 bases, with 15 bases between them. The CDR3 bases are TGTGCCAGCAGCCAAACTACAAGGACCCTTTATGGCTACACCTTC. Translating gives CASSQTTRTLYGYTF. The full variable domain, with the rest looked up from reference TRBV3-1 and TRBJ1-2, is DTAVSQTPKYLVTQMGNDKSIKCEQNLGHDTMYWYKQDSKKFLKIMFSYNNKELIINETVPNRFSPKSPDKAHLNLHINSLELGDSAVYFCASSQTTRTLYGYTFGSGTRLTVV.

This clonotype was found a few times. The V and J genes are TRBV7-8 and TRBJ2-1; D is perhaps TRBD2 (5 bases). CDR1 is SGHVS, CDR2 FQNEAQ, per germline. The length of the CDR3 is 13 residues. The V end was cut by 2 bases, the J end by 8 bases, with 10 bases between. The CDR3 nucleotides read TGTGCCAGCAGCTTAACTAGAGGTCATGAGCAGTTCTTC. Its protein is CASSLTRGHEQFF. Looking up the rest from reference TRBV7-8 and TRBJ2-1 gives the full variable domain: GAGVSQSPRYKVAKRGQDVALRCDPISGHVSLFWYQQALGQGPEFLTYFQNEAQLDKSGLPSDRFFAERPEGSVSTLKIQRTQQEDSAVYLCASSLTRGHEQFFGPGTRLTVL.

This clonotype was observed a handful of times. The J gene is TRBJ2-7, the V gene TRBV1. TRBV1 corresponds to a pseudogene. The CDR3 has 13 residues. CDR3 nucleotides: TGCACCAGCAGCCAGATAATGTGGCACGAGCAGTACTTC. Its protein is CTSSQIMWHEQYF.

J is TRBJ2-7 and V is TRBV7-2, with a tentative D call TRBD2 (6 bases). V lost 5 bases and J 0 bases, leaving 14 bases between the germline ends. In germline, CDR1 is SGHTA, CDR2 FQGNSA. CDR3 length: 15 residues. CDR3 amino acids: CASSVMRGYSYEQYF. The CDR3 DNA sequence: TGTGCCAGCAGCGTCATGCGGGGATACTCCTACGAGCAGTACTTC.